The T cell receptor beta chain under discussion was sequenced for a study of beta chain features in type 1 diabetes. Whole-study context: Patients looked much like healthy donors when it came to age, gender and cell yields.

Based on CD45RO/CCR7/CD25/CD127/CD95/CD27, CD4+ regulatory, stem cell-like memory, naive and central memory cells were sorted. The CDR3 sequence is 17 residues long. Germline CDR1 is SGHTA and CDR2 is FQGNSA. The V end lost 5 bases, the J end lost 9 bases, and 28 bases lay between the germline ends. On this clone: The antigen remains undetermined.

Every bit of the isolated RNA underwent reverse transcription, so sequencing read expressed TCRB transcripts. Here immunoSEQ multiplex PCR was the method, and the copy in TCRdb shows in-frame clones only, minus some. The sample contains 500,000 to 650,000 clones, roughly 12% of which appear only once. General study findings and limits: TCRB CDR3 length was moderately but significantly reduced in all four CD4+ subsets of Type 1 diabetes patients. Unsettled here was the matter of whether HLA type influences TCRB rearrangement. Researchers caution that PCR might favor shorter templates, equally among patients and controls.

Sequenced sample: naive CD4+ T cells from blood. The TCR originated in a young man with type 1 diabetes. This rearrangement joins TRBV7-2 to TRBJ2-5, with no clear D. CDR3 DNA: TGTGCCAGCAGCCTCCCTCTAGGTGGCGGCGCCAATGAGGCCCAGTACTTC. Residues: CASSLPLGGGANEAQYF.